A single sample is the source of the 10 T cell receptor beta chains below, sequenced in a study of metastatic and nonmetastatic thyroid tumors. Prior to thyroid surgery, none of the patients had received any treatment. Using MiXCR, TCRdb re-called clones from the PCR reads. The sample lists 70,000 or so clones; 12% to 15% were seen once. Sequences were obtained from blood. These receptors all come from a male donor with papillary thyroid cancer or a benign thyroid nodule (not recorded which). Some clones in this sample may be carry-over from other donors' samples.

This clone was detected many times. The V gene is TRBV12-3 or TRBV12-4, the J gene TRBJ2-2; D call uncertain. Trimming shortened V by 3 bases and J by 7 bases, and 12 bases separated the two germline ends. This CDR3 has 14 amino acids. CDR3 amino acids: CASSFGLPGGELFF. In nucleotides, the CDR3 is TGTGCCAGCAGTTTCGGTCTACCAGGCGGGGAGCTGTTTTTT.

As regards this clone: The junction departs from germline at one end; a sequencing error may be responsible. This chain joins TRBV27 and TRBJ1-2; the D is unclear. CDR3 length: 14 amino acids. CDR1 and CDR2 from the germline V gene are MNHEY and SMNVEV (reference sequence). The CDR3 DNA sequence: TGTGCCCGCAGTCTCCACAGAGGCAACTATGGCTACACCTTC. This codes for CARSLHRGNYGYTF.

On this clone itself: Different DNA sequences within this sample yield the same CDR3. The chain has TRBV24-1 and TRBJ2-1; 7 positions agree with TRBD2. CDR3 length: 19 residues. Germline V gives CDR1 KGHDR, CDR2 SFDVKD. The V gene end was trimmed by 5 bases and the J gene end by 4 bases; junction bases not matched to a gene: 19. The chain's CDR3 is CATSAGASGSIGAYNEQFF. The DNA for the CDR3 is TGTGCCACCAGTGCCGGCGCTAGCGGTAGTATAGGTGCTTACAATGAGCAGTTCTTC.

This clone was recorded at least ten times. The V and J genes are TRBV5-1 and TRBJ1-6; no firm D call. Trimming took 0 bases from V and 9 from J, leaving 10 bases between them. This CDR3 is 14 amino acids long. CDR1 and CDR2 from the germline V gene are SGHRS and YFSETQ. CDR3 residues: CASSLVQTGSPLHF. CDR3 in DNA: TGCGCCAGCAGCTTGGTCCAGACGGGTTCACCCCTCCACTTT.

This clone was recorded many times. The rearrangement uses TRBV7-3 and TRBJ2-6, with D perhaps TRBD1 or TRBD2 (6 bases each). Germline CDR1 SGHTA, CDR2 FQGTGA. Trimming left V 4 bases short and J 1 base short, with 14 bases between. The CDR3 is 17 residues long. CDR3 nucleotide sequence: TGTGCCAGCAGCTCGCGGGGCACAGGGTCTGGGGCCAACGTCCTGACTTTC. It is translated as CASSSRGTGSGANVLTF. The full variable domain, with the rest looked up from reference TRBV7-3 and TRBJ2-6, is GAGVSQTPSNKVTEKGKYVELRCDPISGHTALYWYRQSLGQGPEFLIYFQGTGAADDSGLPNDRFFAVRPEGSVSTLKIQRTERGDSAVYLCASSSRGTGSGANVLTFGAGSRLTVL.

This clone was counted ten times or more. The genes are TRBV30 and TRBJ1-2; no definite D call. V shed 7 bases and J shed 0 bases, with 9 bases lying between them. The length of the CDR3 is 12 residues. Germline CDR1 reads GTSNPN; CDR2 reads SVGIG (reference sequence). The CDR3 nucleotides are TGTGCCTTAGTAACAGCTAACTATGGCTACACCTTC. This gives the protein CALVTANYGYTF.

On this clone: Germline and junction disagree at one end, which may indicate a read error. J is TRBJ2-1 and V is TRBV5-1; perhaps TRBD2 as D (6 bases). Germline loops: CDR1 SGHRS, CDR2 YFSETQ. The CDR3 sequence is 14 residues long. CDR3 protein: CASSSGLSSNVQFF. CDR3 sequence (DNA): TGCGCCAGCAGCTCAGGACTATCCTCCAATGTGCAGTTCTTC. Full variable domain (remainder filled in from reference TRBV5-1 and TRBJ2-1): KAGVTQTPRYLIKTRGQQVTLSCSPISGHRSVSWYQQTPGQGLQFLFEYFSETQRNKGNFPGRFSGRQFSNSRSEMNVSTLELGDSALYLCASSSGLSSNVQFFGPGTRLTVL.

A few counts support this clone. One end of the junction fails to match germline, which may point to a read error. The gene calls are TRBV6-6 and TRBJ2-7; possibly TRBD1 or TRBD2 for D (7 bases each). From germline, CDR1 is MNHNY and CDR2 SVGAGI (reference sequence). The length of the CDR3 is 16 residues. Here the CDR3 reads CASSYSCRGGSYDQYF. The CDR3 DNA follows: TGTGCCAGCAGTTACTCATGCAGGGGGGGGTCCTACGATCAGTACTTC.

J is TRBJ1-1 and V is TRBV7-2; D gene unclear. CDR3 length: 14 residues. Trimming removed 0 bases at V and 0 bases at J, with 5 bases between. In germline, CDR1 is SGHTA, CDR2 FQGNSA. In nucleotides, the CDR3 is TGTGCCAGCAGCTTAGCTGGGATGAACACTGAAGCTTTCTTT. It is translated as CASSLAGMNTEAFF. Complete variable domain (other parts from reference TRBV7-2 and TRBJ1-1): GAGVSQSPSNKVTEKGKDVELRCDPISGHTALYWYRQSLGQGLEFLIYFQGNSAPDKSGLPSDRFSAERTGGSVSTLTIQRTQQEDSAVYLCASSLAGMNTEAFFGQGTRLTVV.

This clone was observed many times. The same CDR3 is also encoded by other DNA sequences in this sample. The V and J genes are TRBV12-3 or TRBV12-4 and TRBJ1-2; D gene uncertain. Trimming removed 0 bases at V and 5 bases at J, with 4 bases between. The CDR3 runs 12 residues. The CDR3 protein is CASSLAGYGYTF. The CDR3 bases are TGTGCCAGCAGTTTAGCAGGGTATGGCTACACCTTC.